This is a list of T cell receptor beta chains from one sample in a study of T cells in Graves' hyperthyroidism and ophthalmopathy. MiXCR was run by TCRdb on the multiplex PCR reads, yielding one entry per CDR3 protein. The top ten hold roughly 3.4% of the sample, which has about 600,000 distinct CDR3 sequences, around 15% seen once. The sample consisted of blood. The receptor source for this set is a woman in her 40s with Graves' ophthalmopathy. CDR3s include the opening cysteine and the closing phenylalanine or tryptophan. Clone size is given for some rows only: seen once, a few or many times, or a class if the clone is expanded.

cdr3_aa v_call clone_size j_call
CASSTLRDTLNEKLFF TRBV6-1 NA TRBJ1-4
CASGSGRATYNEQFF TRBV19 NA TRBJ2-1
CASSKTSTDTQYF TRBV19 many TRBJ2-3
CASSPIDRDGDYEQYF TRBV11-2 many TRBJ2-7
CASSDLWGGNTEAFF TRBV25-1 NA TRBJ1-1
CSARGLSNQPQHF TRBV20-1 NA TRBJ1-5
CASSLLATTGTQYF TRBV5-6 few TRBJ2-3
CASSDPGLQIYEQYF TRBV28 few TRBJ2-7
CASSPRLASNEQYF TRBV3-1 many TRBJ2-7
CAWSVLAGSTEAFF TRBV30 NA TRBJ1-1
CSASSGPYQGTQYF TRBV20-1 many TRBJ2-5
CASSLERANYGYTF TRBV5-8 NA TRBJ1-2
CASSRDPNSPLHF TRBV6-1 NA TRBJ1-6
CSATDGNNQPQHF TRBV20-1 NA TRBJ1-5
CASTEGSGANVLTF TRBV2 many TRBJ2-6
CASSLSAGDPETQYF TRBV7-3 many TRBJ2-5
CSATEPTSGGITDTQYF TRBV20-1 few TRBJ2-3
CASSDSGLAGEEGFYEQYF TRBV5-1 few TRBJ2-7
CASSLATLLAGGQETQYF TRBV11-2 many TRBJ2-5
CASSQGVGPGQGAHTQYF TRBV14 many TRBJ2-3
CASSPLPTGRGTDTQYF TRBV27 NA TRBJ2-3
CAWSLGTSAYNEQFF TRBV30 NA TRBJ2-1
CASSSLSGSIYEQYF TRBV11-2 many TRBJ2-7
CASSVGTSGSDNEQFF TRBV19 many TRBJ2-1
CASSYAGTVNYGYTF TRBV27 many TRBJ1-2
CAGGAGGEDTQYF TRBV30 NA TRBJ2-3
CASSRGGTYNEQFF TRBV7-4 many TRBJ2-1
CAITPGQGIYEQYF TRBV10-3 few TRBJ2-7
CATSRLTDRSYEQYF TRBV15 NA TRBJ2-7
CASSKGQESTDTQYF TRBV5-1 many TRBJ2-3
CSARGNQGAPNYGYTF TRBV20-1 NA TRBJ1-2
CASSPFQRGQRNEKLFF TRBV7-8 many TRBJ1-4
CASSFGTADEAFF TRBV7-9 NA TRBJ1-1